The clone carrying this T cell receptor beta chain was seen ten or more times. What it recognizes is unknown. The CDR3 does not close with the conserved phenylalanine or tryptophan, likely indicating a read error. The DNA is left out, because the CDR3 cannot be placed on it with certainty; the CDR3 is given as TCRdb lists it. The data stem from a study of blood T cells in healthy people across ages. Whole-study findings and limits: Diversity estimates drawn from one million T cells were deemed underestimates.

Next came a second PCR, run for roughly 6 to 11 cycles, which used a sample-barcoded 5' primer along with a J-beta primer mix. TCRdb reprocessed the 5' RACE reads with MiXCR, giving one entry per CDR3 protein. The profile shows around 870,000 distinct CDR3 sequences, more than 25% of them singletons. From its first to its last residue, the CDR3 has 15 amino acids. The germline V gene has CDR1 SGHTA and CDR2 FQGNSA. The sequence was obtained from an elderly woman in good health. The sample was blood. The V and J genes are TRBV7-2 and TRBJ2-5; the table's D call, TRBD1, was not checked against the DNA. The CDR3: CASSLADRDGYTFGS.